The TCR beta chain under discussion was sequenced for a study of T-cell reconstitution after alpha-beta-depleted transplantation in children. Study conclusions and caveats: Expanded graft clones, several hundred of them, were reportedly the source of alpha-beta T cells about two months after transplant. From newly produced T cells came most of the T-cell counts and diversity one year after transplant.

Using unique molecular identifiers, the investigators prepared the TCRbeta library. TCRdb processed the PCR reads anew with MiXCR; each CDR3 protein has one entry. The sample has 73,000 or so distinct CDR3 sequences, just under 5% seen once. In its sample, this clonotype was seen many times. What it binds is not known. Per the germline V gene, CDR1 is SNHLY and CDR2 is FYNNEI. With V trimmed by 6 bases and J by 3 bases, 8 bases remained unmatched. The CDR3 is 14 amino acids. The chain has TRBV2 and TRBJ2-7, with 7 bases matching TRBD1. The source material was PBMCs, mostly from graft donor cells, sampled 180 days after TCRalphabeta/CD19-depleted stem cell transplant. The sequence was collected from a boy under two years old who had a stem cell transplant for acute myeloid leukemia, so the T cells may come from the graft donor. The CDR3 DNA follows: TGTGCCAGCAGCCCAGAGACAGGGCACTACGAGCAGTACTTC. Amino acids: CASSPETGHYEQYF.